A selection of T cell receptor beta chains follows, all from one sample in a study of neurological immune-mediated disorders. TCRdb reprocessed the 5' RACE reads via MiXCR and lists one record per CDR3 protein. The top ten clones hold 7.4% of a sample with tens of thousands of distinct CDR3 sequences, less than 5.5% of them seen once. What was sequenced was PBMCs. The receptors were sampled from a man aged 18 to 29 with multiple sclerosis. CDR3s include the opening cysteine and the closing phenylalanine or tryptophan. The order of the fields is CDR3 protein, CDR3 DNA, V gene, D gene, clone size, J gene. D genes are given only for firm matches. Clone size, where shown, is once, few, many, or a class for clones that have expanded.

cdr3_aa: CASSFQHAGSYEQYF
cdr3_nt: TGTGCCAGCAGCTTTCAGCATGCTGGGTCCTACGAGCAGTACTTC
v_call: TRBV7-9
d_call: .
clone_size: many
j_call: TRBJ2-7

cdr3_aa: CAWARGGGAQDTQYF
cdr3_nt: TGTGCCTGGGCTCGAGGCGGGGGGGCCCAAGATACGCAGTATTTT
v_call: TRBV30
d_call: TRBD2
clone_size: many
j_call: TRBJ2-3

cdr3_aa: CASSFNRGIYSNQPQHF
cdr3_nt: TGTGCCAGCAGCTTCAATCGGGGGATATATAGCAATCAGCCCCAGCATTTT
v_call: TRBV5-6
d_call: .
clone_size: many
j_call: TRBJ1-5

cdr3_aa: CATSDPAAVNSGANVLTF
cdr3_nt: TGTGCCACCAGTGATCCAGCAGCGGTGAACTCTGGGGCCAACGTCCTGACTTTC
v_call: TRBV24-1
d_call: .
clone_size: many
j_call: TRBJ2-6

cdr3_aa: CASSLVAGGSNEQFF
cdr3_nt: TGTGCCAGCAGTTTGGTAGCGGGGGGGAGCAATGAGCAGTTCTTC
v_call: TRBV12-3/TRBV12-4
d_call: TRBD2
clone_size: many
j_call: TRBJ2-1

cdr3_aa: CASSIRQNSPLHF
cdr3_nt: TGCGCCAGCAGCATAAGACAGAATTCACCCCTCCACTTT
v_call: TRBV5-1
d_call: .
clone_size: many
j_call: TRBJ1-6

cdr3_aa: CASTRVGGTGAKVLTF
cdr3_nt: TGTGCCAGCACCCGAGTTGGGGGGACTGGGGCCAAAGTCCTGACTTTC
v_call: TRBV11-2
d_call: .
clone_size: .
j_call: TRBJ2-6

cdr3_aa: CASSFHGGETQYF
cdr3_nt: TGTGCCAGCAGTTTCCACGGCGGGGAGACCCAGTACTTC
v_call: TRBV12-3/TRBV12-4
d_call: .
clone_size: many
j_call: TRBJ2-5

cdr3_aa: CASRESGRGFTDTQYF
cdr3_nt: TGTGCCAGCAGAGAAAGCGGGAGAGGTTTCACAGATACGCAGTATTTT
v_call: TRBV7-3
d_call: TRBD2
clone_size: many
j_call: TRBJ2-3

cdr3_aa: CASSRGLTNSPLHF
cdr3_nt: TGTGCCAGCTCACGGGGACTTACTAATTCACCCCTCCACTTT
v_call: TRBV18
d_call: .
clone_size: .
j_call: TRBJ1-6

cdr3_aa: CASSEETGGGYTF
cdr3_nt: TGTGCCAGCAGTGAAGAAACAGGGGGGGGCTACACCTTC
v_call: TRBV2
d_call: TRBD1
clone_size: many
j_call: TRBJ1-2

cdr3_aa: CSAFPGLITEAFF
cdr3_nt: TGCAGTGCTTTCCCAGGTTTGATCACTGAAGCTTTCTTT
v_call: TRBV20-1
d_call: .
clone_size: many
j_call: TRBJ1-1

cdr3_aa: CSARDRASGGINEQFF
cdr3_nt: TGCAGTGCTAGAGATCGGGCTAGCGGGGGGATCAATGAGCAGTTCTTC
v_call: TRBV20-1
d_call: TRBD2
clone_size: many
j_call: TRBJ2-1

cdr3_aa: CASSSDFFSGNTIYF
cdr3_nt: TGTGCCAGCAGCTCGGACTTTTTCTCTGGAAACACCATATATTTT
v_call: TRBV7-2
d_call: .
clone_size: many
j_call: TRBJ1-3

cdr3_aa: CASSPREGAYYNEQFF
cdr3_nt: TGTGCCAGCAGTCCGCGGGAGGGGGCGTACTACAATGAGCAGTTCTTC
v_call: TRBV28
d_call: TRBD2
clone_size: many
j_call: TRBJ2-1

cdr3_aa: CSARWQTYEQYF
cdr3_nt: TGCAGTGCTAGATGGCAAACGTACGAGCAGTACTTC
v_call: TRBV20-1
d_call: .
clone_size: many
j_call: TRBJ2-7

cdr3_aa: CASSLIPGRTSSNTGELFF
cdr3_nt: TGTGCCAGCAGCCTGATCCCCGGACGGACTAGCTCTAACACCGGGGAGCTGTTTTTT
v_call: TRBV5-6
d_call: TRBD2
clone_size: many
j_call: TRBJ2-2

cdr3_aa: CASSYRGDQYF
cdr3_nt: TGTGCCAGCAGTTACCGGGGCGACCAGTACTTC
v_call: TRBV6-2/TRBV6-3
d_call: .
clone_size: many
j_call: TRBJ2-5

cdr3_aa: CSARNGRGARTEAFF
cdr3_nt: TGCAGTGCTAGAAATGGACGGGGGGCAAGGACTGAAGCTTTCTTT
v_call: TRBV20-1
d_call: .
clone_size: .
j_call: TRBJ1-1

cdr3_aa: CAIAGGRGNSPLNF
cdr3_nt: TGTGCCATCGCGGGGGGCAGGGGAAATTCACCCCTCAACTTT
v_call: TRBV10-3
d_call: .
clone_size: .
j_call: TRBJ1-6

cdr3_aa: CASSFGQTKKQYF
cdr3_nt: TGTGCCAGCAGTTTTGGACAGACTAAGAAGCAGTACTTC
v_call: TRBV28
d_call: .
clone_size: many
j_call: TRBJ2-7

cdr3_aa: CASSQGTGGNTEAFF
cdr3_nt: TGCGCCAGCAGCCAAGGAACAGGTGGGAACACTGAAGCTTTCTTT
v_call: TRBV4-1
d_call: .
clone_size: many
j_call: TRBJ1-1

cdr3_aa: CASSPAQAGLSSDTQYF
cdr3_nt: TGCGCCAGCAGCCCAGCGCAGGCTGGACTGTCGTCAGATACGCAGTATTTT
v_call: TRBV5-1
d_call: .
clone_size: many
j_call: TRBJ2-3

cdr3_aa: CSAPRGDRDTEAFF
cdr3_nt: TGCAGTGCTCCCAGGGGGGACAGGGACACTGAAGCTTTCTTT
v_call: TRBV20-1
d_call: TRBD1
clone_size: many
j_call: TRBJ1-1

cdr3_aa: CSAGGLAGSYEQYF
cdr3_nt: TGCAGTGCAGGTGGACTAGCGGGCTCCTACGAGCAGTACTTC
v_call: TRBV20-1
d_call: TRBD2
clone_size: many
j_call: TRBJ2-7

cdr3_aa: CASSSTGYLANSPLHF
cdr3_nt: TGTGCCAGCAGCTCGACAGGATATCTCGCGAATTCACCCCTCCACTTT
v_call: TRBV7-2
d_call: .
clone_size: many
j_call: TRBJ1-6